This TCR beta chain was identified in a study of blood T cell repertoires in COVID-19. The CDR3 runs 17 residues. The J segment lost 0 bases and the V segment lost 10 bases, leaving 17 bases of the junction unmatched. CDR1 is MDHEN, CDR2 SYDVKM, per germline. This clone was seen more than once but under ten times. TCRdb's copy holds only in-frame clones and misses some; the assay was immunoSEQ multiplex PCR. This table holds approximately 200,000 clones, around 87% found once. J is TRBJ1-2 and V is TRBV28; 7 bases fit TRBD1. The sequence was collected from a man younger than 40 in a cohort exposed to, infected with or recovered from COVID-19 (not recorded which). Sequencing input: PBMCs or T cells enriched from blood (not recorded which). The CDR3: CATMGHGTEATNYGYTF. Written as DNA, the CDR3 is TGTGCCACCATGGGTCATGGGACAGAAGCTACTAACTATGGCTACACCTTC.